What follows are 30 T cell receptor beta chains derived from one specimen sequenced in a study of T cell clonality in common variable immunodeficiency. Sequencing was performed with immunoSEQ multiplex PCR; in TCRdb, only in-frame clones are kept and a portion is missing. In total the sample includes some 38,000 clones, none of them seen once. The sequenced sample consisted of peripheral blood mononuclear cells. All receptors derive from a person aged 18 to 75 in good health.

This clone was observed many times. The sequenced fragment ends 3 residues before the CDR3 boundary, so the rest is inferred from the germline J gene. The rearrangement joins TRBV6-1 to TRBJ1-2; 7 bases match TRBD1. CDR1 is MNHNS, CDR2 SASEGT, per germline. The CDR3 runs to 14 residues. CDR3 sequence reads: CASSEGGGGGGYTF. The DNA read from the CDR3 is TGTGCCAGCAGTGAAGGTGGAGGGGGCGGAGGC.

This clone came up many times. The observed sequence ends 3 residues before the CDR3 terminus, with the missing tail filled in from the germline J gene. V is TRBV7-2 and J is TRBJ1-5; 9 positions match TRBD1. Germline loops: CDR1 SGHTA, CDR2 FQGNSA. Trimming removed 8 bases from V and 4 bases from J; junction bases left unmatched: 6. There are 14 residues in the CDR3. The sequenced CDR3 bases are TGTGCCAGCTGTCTGGGACAGGGTAATCAGCCC. This sequence encodes CASCLGQGNQP. The full-length CDR3 reads as CASCLGQGNQPQHF.

This clone was observed at least ten times. The read terminates 3 residues before the CDR3 end, so the remaining end is supplied by the germline J gene. The rearrangement links TRBV10-3 to TRBJ2-7; 7 nucleotides match TRBD1. The V gene's germline CDR1 is ENHRY and CDR2 SYGVKD. J lost 3 bases, V lost 2 bases, and 13 bases had no gene match. The CDR3 is 17 residues long. The CDR3 DNA, read in part, is TGTGCCATCAGTGAGGCCTCTTTCTGGGACAGCAACTACGAG. It codes for CAISEASFWDSNYE. The whole CDR3 reads CAISEASFWDSNYEQYF.

The table lists this clone with many counts. The read ends 3 residues shy of where the CDR3 ends; the end is completed using the germline J gene. The gene calls are TRBV19 and TRBJ2-2, with D unresolved. Germline V CDR1 and CDR2: LNHDA, SQIVND (reference sequence). The CDR3 has 15 amino acids. Trimming removed 2 bases from V and 6 bases from J, with 13 bases in between. The sequenced CDR3 bases are TGTGCCAGTAGTATAAGCAGGCCAGCAGCCGGGGAG. Its translation: CASSISRPAAGE. The full CDR3 protein reads CASSISRPAAGELFF.

CDR3 protein: CAAGASGAQETQYF. CDR3 DNA (partial): TGTGCCGCAGGGGCTAGCGGGGCCCAAGAGACC. This chain links TRBV27 with TRBJ2-5, with TRBD2 identical over 9 bases. The read gets to within 3 residues of the CDR3 end, and the germline J gene fills in the rest. Germline V gives CDR1 MNHEY, CDR2 SMNVEV (reference sequence). The CDR3 is 14 amino acids. V lost 11 bases and J lost 1; bases outside the gene matches: 8.

This clone was counted ten times or more. An end of the junction does not agree with germline; a read error may underlie this. The read terminates 3 residues ahead of where the CDR3 ends, so the germline J gene completes it. The V gene is TRBV7-7, the J gene TRBJ2-3; no reliable D call. The CDR3 runs 13 residues. Germline V gives CDR1 SSHAT, CDR2 FNYEAQ (reference sequence). CDR3 DNA (partial): TGTGCTAGCAGCCAAATGCCACTAGATACG. Protein product: CASSQMPLDT. The entire CDR3 protein reads CASSQMPLDTQYF. The full variable domain, rest sourced from reference TRBV7-7 and TRBJ2-3, is GAGVSQSPRYKVTKRGQDVTLRCDPISSHATLYWYQQALGQGPEFLTYFNYEAQPDKSGLPSDRFSAERPEGSISTLTIQRTEQRDSAMYRCASSQMPLDTQYFGPGTRLTVL.

This clone occurred many times. Read data end 3 residues before the CDR3 end; the end is taken from the germline J gene. The V call is TRBV19, the J call TRBJ2-3, with TRBD2 identical over 10 bases. Germline CDR1 reads LNHDA; CDR2 reads SQIVND (reference sequence). The CDR3 length is 16 residues. The junction had 6 bases not matched to a gene; V was cut back by 4 bases and J by 2 bases. This CDR3 reads CASSRRTSGSTDTQYF. Partial CDR3 DNA: TGTGCCAGTAGTAGACGGACTAGCGGATCCACAGATACG.

Ten or more counts support this clone. The CDR3 end falls 3 residues outside the read, so it is completed with the germline J gene. This chain links TRBV20-1 with TRBJ2-6; perhaps TRBD2 as D (5 bases). The CDR3 contains 14 residues. Germline V gene lookup returns CDR1 DFQATT and CDR2 SNEGSKA (reference sequence). Between the trimmed V and J ends, which lost 1 base and 4 bases, there was a span of 8 bases. CDR3 region: CSARGGLGANVLTF. The sequenced CDR3 bases are TGCAGTGCTAGAGGAGGGCTCGGGGCCAACGTC.

There are many counts of this clone. The read comes to an end 3 residues before the CDR3 does, leaving the germline J gene to fill in the end. The chain links TRBV19 to TRBJ2-7; TRBD1 might be the D (5 bases). CDR1 and CDR2 from the germline V gene are LNHDA and SQIVND (reference sequence). V was pared by 10 bases and J by 1 base, with 14 bases between. This CDR3 is built from 13 residues. CDR3 DNA, as far as it was read: TGTGCCACGGCGGCAGGGTCGTCCTACGAG. Translation: CATAAGSSYE. The whole CDR3 protein reads CATAAGSSYEQYF.

This clone has ten or more counts. CDR3 region: CASSLATSGPHEQFF. The CDR3 bases that were read are TGCGCCAGCAGCTTGGCCACTAGCGGGCCTCATGAG. V is TRBV5-1 and J is TRBJ2-1; 9 bases line up with TRBD2. The read is 3 residues too short to cover the CDR3 end, so that end is filled in from the germline J gene. The germline V gene encodes CDR1 SGHRS and CDR2 YFSETQ. The CDR3 is 15 amino acids. Germline trimming cut 0 bases from V and 8 bases from J; bases unmatched to any gene: 6. Together with reference TRBV5-1 and TRBJ2-1, the CDR3 gives the full variable domain: KAGVTQTPRYLIKTRGQQVTLSCSPISGHRSVSWYQQTPGQGLQFLFEYFSETQRNKGNFPGRFSGRQFSNSRSEMNVSTLELGDSALYLCASSLATSGPHEQFFGPGTRLTVL.

In this sample, this clone turned up many times. The CDR3 extends 3 residues past the end of the read, so its final part is completed from the germline J gene. The chain combines TRBV30 with TRBJ1-2; D uncertain. In germline, CDR1 is GTSNPN, CDR2 SVGIG (reference sequence). This CDR3 is built from 14 residues. The CDR3 DNA, read in part, is TGTGCCTGGAGGCGCCAGCGCCTTTCCATGAGC. Protein: CAWRRQRLSMS. The CDR3 in full is CAWRRQRLSMSYTF. The whole variable domain, remainder taken from reference TRBV30 and TRBJ1-2, is SQTIHQWPATLVQPVGSPLSLECTVEGTSNPNLYWYRQAAGRGLQLLFYSVGIGQISSEVPQNLSASRPQDRQFILSSKKLLLSDSGFYLCAWRRQRLSMSYTFGSGTRLTVV.

This clone was seen at least ten times. The CDR3 is cut off 3 residues early in the read; its end comes from the germline J gene. The V gene is TRBV6-2 or TRBV6-3, the J gene TRBJ2-7; 9 bases map to TRBD1. V shed 5 bases and J 0 bases; nucleotides not matched to a gene: 11. CDR3 length equals 17 residues. Germline values: CDR1 MNHEY, CDR2 SVGEGT. The CDR3 loop is CASSTQTRDRVSYEQYF. The CDR3 DNA, read in part, is TGTGCCAGCAGTACCCAAACCAGGGACAGGGTCTCCTACGAG.

This clone was recorded at least ten times. From the germline J gene comes the end of the CDR3, since the read stops 3 residues before it. The chain has TRBV5-4 and TRBJ1-2, with a possible D match to TRBD1 (5 bases). The CDR3 is 15 amino acids. Looked up from germline, CDR1 is SGHNT and CDR2 is YYREEE (reference sequence). CDR3 DNA, as far as it was read: TGTGCCAGCAGCTTGCGGCAGTCCACGGGGGAGACC. It yields the protein CASSLRQSTGET. The CDR3 in its entirety is CASSLRQSTGETYTF.

This clone has ten or more counts. The CDR3 end lies 3 residues beyond the end of the read and is filled in from the germline J gene. The chain employs TRBV5-4 and TRBJ2-1; 7 bases fit TRBD2. Per germline, CDR1 SGHNT and CDR2 YYREEE (reference sequence). The CDR3 contains 15 residues. V lost 4 bases to trimming and J lost 5 bases; unmatched junction nucleotides: 9. CDR3 DNA, as far as it was read: TGTGCCAGCAGCCCGGGGGGAGGGACGGACAATGAG. It specifies CASSPGGGTDNE. The full CDR3 reads CASSPGGGTDNEQFF.

This clone was observed at least ten times. The CDR3 is cut off 3 residues early in the read; its end comes from the germline J gene. This chain joins TRBV7-9 and TRBJ1-1; D gene uncertain. The V end lost 1 base, the J end lost 1 base, and 7 bases lay between the germline ends. The germline V gene encodes CDR1 SEHNR and CDR2 FQNEAQ (reference sequence). The CDR3 runs to 14 residues. CDR3 region: CASSLEVRNTEAFF. Partial CDR3 DNA: TGTGCCAGCAGCTTAGAGGTCCGGAACACTGAA. Variable domain in full (rest from reference TRBV7-9 and TRBJ1-1): DTGVSQNPRHKITKRGQNVTFRCDPISEHNRLYWYRQTLGQGPEFLTYFQNEAQLEKSRLLSDRFSAERPKGSFSTLEIQRTEQGDSAMYLCASSLEVRNTEAFFGQGTRLTVV.

This clone was observed at least ten times. The DNA ends 3 residues before the CDR3 does, and the rest of the CDR3 is filled in from the germline J gene. The chain links TRBV19 to TRBJ1-4; possible D gene TRBD1, 6 bases. The CDR3 has 15 residues. The V gene's germline CDR1 is LNHDA and CDR2 SQIVND (reference sequence). V dropped 3 bases and J dropped 8 bases, with 16 bases sitting between them. The CDR3: CASSIGPRGWEKLFF. The CDR3 DNA, read in part, is TGTGCCAGTAGTATTGGTCCCAGGGGTTGGGAAAAA.

This clone was seen many times. The read finishes 3 residues shy of the CDR3 end, and the germline J gene is used to complete it. J is TRBJ1-1 and V is TRBV10-3; D may be TRBD1 (5 bases). CDR1 is ENHRY and CDR2 is SYGVKD in the germline V gene. The ends were cut back, 4 bases at V and 7 bases at J, with 16 bases in the middle. The CDR3 covers 14 residues. CDR3 bases read: TGTGCCATCAGTGGGGTCACAGGCCAGAATGAA. This encodes CAISGVTGQNE. The CDR3 in full is CAISGVTGQNEAFF.

This clone was observed at least ten times. The read gets to within 3 residues of the CDR3 end, and the germline J gene fills in the rest. This rearrangement joins TRBV5-8 to TRBJ2-2, with 8 bases matching TRBD1. The CDR3 extends over 15 amino acids. Losses at the gene ends were 4 bases for V and 1 base for J; bases not matched to a gene: 3. CDR1 and CDR2 (germline): SGHTS, YDEGEE. The chain's CDR3 is CASSGGQGNTGELFF. CDR3 DNA (partial): TGTGCCAGCAGCGGAGGACAGGGGAACACCGGGGAG.

This clone was seen many times. From the germline J gene comes the end of the CDR3, since the read stops 3 residues before it. The J gene is TRBJ2-6, the V gene TRBV13; 7 nucleotides match TRBD1. Germline V CDR1 and CDR2: PRHDT, FYEKMQ (reference sequence). CDR3 length: 16 amino acids. V dropped 2 bases and J dropped 2; count of bases not matched to a gene: 3. CDR3 DNA (partial): TGTGCCAGCAGCTTATCGACAGGGACTGGGGCCAACGTC. Amino acids: CASSLSTGTGANV. The whole CDR3 sequence reads CASSLSTGTGANVLTF.

A few counts support this clone. A much larger clonotype is one base distant, so this may be a read error. The CDR3 region is CASSIGASRRYEQYF. CDR3 bases read: TGTGCCAGTAGTATAGGTGCTAGCAGGAGGTACGAG. The chain is built from TRBV19 and TRBJ2-7; possible D gene TRBD2, 5 bases. The missing CDR3 end, 3 residues past where the read stops, is filled in from the germline J gene. V lost 1 base and J 4 bases, leaving 14 bases between the germline ends. CDR3 length equals 15 residues. Germline-derived CDR1 and CDR2 are LNHDA and SQIVND (reference sequence).

This clone was recorded at least ten times. The DNA read from the CDR3 is TGTGCCAGCTCCCCCCAGGGTAATTCACCC. This encodes CASSPQGNSP. The complete CDR3 sequence is CASSPQGNSPLHF. The V call is TRBV7-2, the J call TRBJ1-6; perhaps TRBD1 as D (5 bases). The read halts 3 residues ahead of the CDR3 end, with the missing end drawn from the germline J gene. Trimming shortened V by 8 bases and J by 6 bases, and 11 bases separated the two germline ends. This CDR3 region has 13 residues. CDR1 and CDR2 (germline): SGHTA, FQGNSA. The full variable domain, with the rest looked up from reference TRBV7-2 and TRBJ1-6, is GAGVSQSPSNKVTEKGKDVELRCDPISGHTALYWYRQSLGQGLEFLIYFQGNSAPDKSGLPSDRFSAERTGGSVSTLTIQRTQQEDSAVYLCASSPQGNSPLHFGNGTRLTVT.

This clone appeared many times. Read sequence stops 3 residues before the CDR3 end, and the germline J gene provides the missing end. The genes are TRBV6-2 or TRBV6-3 and TRBJ1-6, with 9 bases fitting TRBD1. V was clipped by 2 bases and J by 7 bases; unmatched bases: 9. Germline CDR1 and CDR2: MNHEY and SVGEGT. This CDR3 contains 17 residues. CDR3 amino acids: CASSYPGTGRWNSPLHF. The sequenced part of the CDR3 DNA is TGTGCCAGCAGTTACCCTGGGACAGGGAGGTGGAATTCACCC.

The sample holds many counts of this clone. Germline is not matched at one junction end, which may reflect a read error. The read stops 3 residues short of the end of the CDR3; the missing end is completed from the germline J gene. The chain joins TRBV4-2 to TRBJ1-3, with D unclear. Germline CDR1 is LGHNA and CDR2 is YNFKEQ. The CDR3 has 16 residues. The CDR3: CASSQDHGVTGNTIYF. The DNA read from the CDR3 is TGCGCCAGCAGCCAAGACCACGGGGTCACTGGAAACACC.

Many counts were recorded for this clone. From the germline J gene comes the end of the CDR3, since the read stops 3 residues before it. The chain couples TRBV10-2 to TRBJ2-2; 8 bases fit TRBD1. CDR3 length equals 15 residues. Germline V lookup: CDR1 WSHSY, CDR2 SAAADI. V dropped 6 bases and J dropped 3; count of bases not matched to a gene: 6. CDR3 DNA, as far as it was read: TGCGCCAGCAGCGCCAGGGGGCTGGACACCGGGGAG. Residues: CASSARGLDTGE. The entire CDR3 reads CASSARGLDTGELFF.

This clone was seen repeatedly, ten times or more. Coverage ceases 3 residues before the CDR3 finishes, and the germline J gene fills in the end. V usage is TRBV27 and J usage is TRBJ1-4, with D perhaps TRBD1 (5 bases). V lost 4 bases and J lost 10, with 22 bases in between. This CDR3 region has 16 residues. Germline CDR1 and CDR2: MNHEY and SMNVEV (reference sequence). The sequenced CDR3 bases are TGTGCCAGCAGTTCCCCCGACGCAGGGAATTATGCAAAA. This codes for CASSSPDAGNYAK. The CDR3 in full is CASSSPDAGNYAKLFF.

This clone was counted at least ten times. The junction departs from the called germline gene at one end, perhaps through a read error. Read data end 3 residues before the CDR3 end; the end is taken from the germline J gene. The chain uses TRBV4-2 and TRBJ2-5, with D tentatively TRBD1 (6 bases). Germline V lookup: CDR1 LGHNA, CDR2 YNFKEQ. The CDR3 length is 15 residues. The CDR3 DNA, read in part, is TGCGCCAGCAGCCAAGGCGGACAGTCCCAAGAGACC. Translation gives CASSQGGQSQET. The full CDR3 is CASSQGGQSQETQYF.

The sample holds many counts of this clone. The read halts 3 residues ahead of the CDR3 end, with the missing end drawn from the germline J gene. This sequence joins TRBV27 and TRBJ1-5, with D hard to call. The germline V gene encodes CDR1 MNHEY and CDR2 SMNVEV (reference sequence). With 0 bases removed from V and 4 bases from J, the gap between germline ends came to 4 bases. The CDR3 has 13 amino acids. The CDR3 loop is CASSLSINQPQHF. The part of the CDR3 DNA that was read is TGTGCCAGCAGTTTATCCATTAATCAGCCC.

This clone was seen many times. The read ends 3 residues before the CDR3 terminus; that terminus is restored from the germline J gene. This rearrangement joins TRBV7-3 to TRBJ2-1; tentative D call: TRBD2 (6 bases). The ends were cut back, 2 bases at V and 4 bases at J, with 9 bases in the middle. This CDR3 has 14 amino acids. Germline V gene sequence: CDR1 SGHTA, CDR2 FQGTGA. The CDR3 region is CASSLYGGYNEQFF. The sequenced CDR3 bases are TGTGCCAGCAGCTTATACGGGGGATACAATGAG.

This clone was seen ten or more times. The read halts 3 residues ahead of the CDR3 end, with the missing end drawn from the germline J gene. The same CDR3 is also encoded by other DNA sequences in this sample. The chain joins TRBV9 to TRBJ1-2, with TRBD1 matching over 7 bases. The CDR3 is 16 amino acids. Germline CDR1 and CDR2: SGDLS and YYNGEE. The J segment lost 1 base and the V segment lost 2 bases, leaving 8 bases of the junction unmatched. The CDR3 sequence: CASSVGDRGVNYGYTF. CDR3 DNA (partial): TGTGCCAGCAGCGTGGGGGACAGAGGGGTTAACTATGGC.

This clone was counted at least ten times. The DNA ends 3 residues before the CDR3 does, and the rest of the CDR3 is filled in from the germline J gene. The chain recombines TRBV2 with TRBJ2-1, with D perhaps matching TRBD1 (5 bases). CDR3 length equals 15 residues. Deletions cut 6 bases from V and 3 bases from J, with 15 bases between. Germline V lookup: CDR1 SNHLY, CDR2 FYNNEI. Partial CDR3 DNA: TGTGCCAGCAGCAAGGGGTCCTTTGGCTACAATGAG. It encodes CASSKGSFGYNE. The CDR3 reads in full as CASSKGSFGYNEQFF.